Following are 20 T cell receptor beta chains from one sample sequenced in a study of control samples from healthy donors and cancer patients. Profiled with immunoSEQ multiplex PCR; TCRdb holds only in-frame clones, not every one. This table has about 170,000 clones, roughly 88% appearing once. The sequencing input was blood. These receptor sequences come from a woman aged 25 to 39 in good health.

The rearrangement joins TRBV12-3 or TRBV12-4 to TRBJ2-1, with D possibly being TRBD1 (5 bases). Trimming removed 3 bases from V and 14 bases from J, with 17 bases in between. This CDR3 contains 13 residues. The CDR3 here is CASSFYGRQGEFF. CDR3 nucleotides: TGTGCCAGCAGTTTCTACGGCCGGCAGGGTGAGTTCTTC.

CDR3 protein: CASTTGRGLSEKLFF. Written as DNA, the CDR3 is TGTGCCAGCACCACTGGTCGGGGTTTAAGTGAAAAACTGTTTTTT. The chain employs TRBV28 and TRBJ1-4, with D unresolved. The ends were cut back, 7 bases at V and 7 bases at J, with 19 bases in the middle. Germline V gene data show CDR1 as MDHEN and CDR2 as SYDVKM. CDR3 size: 15 residues.

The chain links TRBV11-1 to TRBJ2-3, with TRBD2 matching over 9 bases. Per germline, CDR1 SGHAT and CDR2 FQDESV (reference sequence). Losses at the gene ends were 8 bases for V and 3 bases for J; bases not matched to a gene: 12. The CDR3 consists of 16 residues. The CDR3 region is CASGARPSGVTDTQYF. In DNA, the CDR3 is TGTGCCAGCGGAGCGAGACCTAGCGGGGTTACAGATACGCAGTATTTT.

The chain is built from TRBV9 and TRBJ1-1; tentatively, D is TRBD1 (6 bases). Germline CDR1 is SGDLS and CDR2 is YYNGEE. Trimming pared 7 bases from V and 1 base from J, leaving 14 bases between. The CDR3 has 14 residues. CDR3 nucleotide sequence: TGTGCCAGCGGCCGGGGGCGGGGGAACACTGAAGCTTTCTTT. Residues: CASGRGRGNTEAFF. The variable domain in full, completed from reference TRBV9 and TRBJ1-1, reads DSGVTQTPKHLITATGQRVTLRCSPRSGDLSVYWYQQSLDQGLQFLIQYYNGEERAKGNILERFSAQQFPDLHSELNLSSLELGDSALYFCASGRGRGNTEAFFGQGTRLTVV.

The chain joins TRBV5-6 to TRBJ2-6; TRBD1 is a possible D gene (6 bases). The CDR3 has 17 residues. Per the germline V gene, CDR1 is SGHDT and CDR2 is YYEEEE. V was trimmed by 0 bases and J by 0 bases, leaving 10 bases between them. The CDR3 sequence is CASSLGGHISGANVLTF. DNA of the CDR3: TGTGCCAGCAGCTTGGGGGGACATATCTCTGGGGCCAACGTCCTGACTTTC.

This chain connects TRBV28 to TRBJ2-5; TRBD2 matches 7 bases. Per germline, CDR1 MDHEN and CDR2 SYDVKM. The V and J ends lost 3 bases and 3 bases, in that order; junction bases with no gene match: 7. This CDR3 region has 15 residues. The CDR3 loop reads CASSFIQGGEETQYF. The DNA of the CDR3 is TGTGCCAGCAGTTTCATCCAGGGAGGGGAAGAGACCCAGTACTTC.

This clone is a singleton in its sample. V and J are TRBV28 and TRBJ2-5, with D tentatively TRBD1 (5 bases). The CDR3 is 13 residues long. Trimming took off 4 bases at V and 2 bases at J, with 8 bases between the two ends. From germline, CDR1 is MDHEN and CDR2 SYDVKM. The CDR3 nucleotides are TGTGCCAGCAGTTATGCAGGGCAAGAGACCCAGTACTTC. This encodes CASSYAGQETQYF.

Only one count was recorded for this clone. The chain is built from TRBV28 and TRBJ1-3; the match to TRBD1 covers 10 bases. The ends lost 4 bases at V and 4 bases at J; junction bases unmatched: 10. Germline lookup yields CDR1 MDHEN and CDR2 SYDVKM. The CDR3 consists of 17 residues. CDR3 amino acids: CASSSTGTGVSGNTIYF. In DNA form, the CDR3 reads TGTGCCAGCAGTTCGACCGGGACAGGGGTTTCAGGAAACACCATATATTTT.

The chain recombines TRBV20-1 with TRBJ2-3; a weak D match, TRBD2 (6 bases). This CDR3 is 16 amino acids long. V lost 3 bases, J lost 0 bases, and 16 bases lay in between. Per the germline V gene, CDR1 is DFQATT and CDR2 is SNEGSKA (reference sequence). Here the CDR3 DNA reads TGCAGTGCTAGTGGGGGGAAGGCATCTAGCACAGATACGCAGTATTTT. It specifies CSASGGKASSTDTQYF.

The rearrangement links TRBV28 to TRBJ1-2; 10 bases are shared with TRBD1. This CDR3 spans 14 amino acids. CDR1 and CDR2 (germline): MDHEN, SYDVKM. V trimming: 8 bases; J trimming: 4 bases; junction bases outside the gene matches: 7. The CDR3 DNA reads TGTGCCAGCCTTACGGGACAGGGGATCTATGGCTACACCTTC. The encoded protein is CASLTGQGIYGYTF.

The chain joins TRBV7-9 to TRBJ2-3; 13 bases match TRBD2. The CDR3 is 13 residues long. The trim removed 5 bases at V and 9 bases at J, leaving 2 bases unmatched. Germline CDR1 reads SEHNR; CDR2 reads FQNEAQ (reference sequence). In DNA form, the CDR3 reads TGTGCCAGCAGCGCGGGACTAGCGGGAACGCAGTATTTT. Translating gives CASSAGLAGTQYF. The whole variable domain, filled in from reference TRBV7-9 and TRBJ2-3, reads DTGVSQNPRHKITKRGQNVTFRCDPISEHNRLYWYRQTLGQGPEFLTYFQNEAQLEKSRLLSDRFSAERPKGSFSTLEIQRTEQGDSAMYLCASSAGLAGTQYFGPGTRLTVL.

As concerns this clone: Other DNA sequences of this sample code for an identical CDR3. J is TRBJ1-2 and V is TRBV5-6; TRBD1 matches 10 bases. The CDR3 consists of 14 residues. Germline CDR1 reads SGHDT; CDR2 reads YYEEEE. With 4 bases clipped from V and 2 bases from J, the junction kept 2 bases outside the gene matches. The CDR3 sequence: CASSGDRGNYGYTF. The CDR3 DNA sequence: TGTGCCAGCAGCGGGGACAGGGGAAACTATGGCTACACCTTC.

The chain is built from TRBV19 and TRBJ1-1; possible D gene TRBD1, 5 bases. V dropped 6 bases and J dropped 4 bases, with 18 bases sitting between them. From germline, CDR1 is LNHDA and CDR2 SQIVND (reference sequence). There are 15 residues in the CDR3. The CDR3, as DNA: TGTGCCAGTAGCCAACAGGAGGGATCTTTCACTGAAGCTTTCTTT. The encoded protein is CASSQQEGSFTEAFF.

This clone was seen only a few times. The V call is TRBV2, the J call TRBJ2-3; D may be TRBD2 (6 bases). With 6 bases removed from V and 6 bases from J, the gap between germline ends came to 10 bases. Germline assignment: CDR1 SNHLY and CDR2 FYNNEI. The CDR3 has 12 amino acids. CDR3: CASSLGGDTQYF. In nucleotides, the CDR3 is TGTGCCAGCAGCCTCGGAGGGGATACGCAGTATTTT.

The CDR3 DNA is TGTGCCAGCAGTTTCAGGGGGGATACGCAGTATTTT. Its translation: CASSFRGDTQYF. The V call is TRBV27, the J call TRBJ2-3; TRBD1 matches at 7 bases. The CDR3 is made up of 12 amino acids. The V gene end was trimmed by 3 bases and the J gene end by 6 bases; junction bases not matched to a gene: 0. Germline-derived CDR1 and CDR2 are MNHEY and SMNVEV (reference sequence).

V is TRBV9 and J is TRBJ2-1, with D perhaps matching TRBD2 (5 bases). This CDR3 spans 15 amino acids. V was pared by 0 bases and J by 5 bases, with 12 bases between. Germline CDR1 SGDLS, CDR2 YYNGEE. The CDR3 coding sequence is TGTGCCAGCAGCGTAGGCGGGCGGACCAACAATGAGCAGTTCTTC. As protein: CASSVGGRTNNEQFF.

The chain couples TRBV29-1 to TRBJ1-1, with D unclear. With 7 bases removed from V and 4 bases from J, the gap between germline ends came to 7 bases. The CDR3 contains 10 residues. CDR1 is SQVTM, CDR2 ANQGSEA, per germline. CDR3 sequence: CSALSTEAFF. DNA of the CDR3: TGCAGCGCTCTGTCCACTGAAGCTTTCTTT. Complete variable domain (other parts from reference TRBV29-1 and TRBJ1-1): SAVISQKPSRDICQRGTSLTIQCQVDSQVTMMFWYRQQPGQSLTLIATANQGSEATYESGFVIDKFPISRPNLTFSTLTVSNMSPEDSSIYLCSALSTEAFFGQGTRLTVV.

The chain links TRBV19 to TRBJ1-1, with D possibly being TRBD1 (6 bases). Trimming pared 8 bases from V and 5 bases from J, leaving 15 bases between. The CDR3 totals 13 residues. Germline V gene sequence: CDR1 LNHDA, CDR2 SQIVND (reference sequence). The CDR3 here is CASDAAGTTEAFF. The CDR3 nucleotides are TGTGCCAGTGACGCGGCAGGGACAACTGAAGCTTTCTTT.

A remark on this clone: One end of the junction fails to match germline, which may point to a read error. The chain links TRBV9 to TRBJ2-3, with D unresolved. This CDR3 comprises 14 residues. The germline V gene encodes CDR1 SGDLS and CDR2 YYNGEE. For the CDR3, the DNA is TGTGCCAGCAGCGTAGACGCTACCGCGGATATGCAGTATTTT. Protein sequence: CASSVDATADMQYF.

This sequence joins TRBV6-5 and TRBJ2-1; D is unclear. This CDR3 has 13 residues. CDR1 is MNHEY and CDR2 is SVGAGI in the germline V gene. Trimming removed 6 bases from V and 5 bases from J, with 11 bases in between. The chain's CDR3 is CASSPGRHNEQFF. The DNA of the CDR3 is TGTGCCAGCAGCCCCGGCCGACACAATGAGCAGTTCTTC.